Each of the 14 T cell receptor beta chains below was sequenced from the same sample in a study of T-cell reconstitution after alpha-beta-depleted transplantation in children. Unique molecular identifiers were incorporated when the TCRbeta library was constructed. TCRdb recomputed calls from the PCR reads with MiXCR, one row per CDR3 protein. The sample gives around 960,000 distinct CDR3 sequences, roughly 29% of which show up once; under 30% is in the top ten. Material: PBMCs, mostly from graft donor cells, obtained 360 days after TCRalphabeta/CD19-depleted stem cell transplant. The receptors derive from a boy under two years old who had a stem cell transplant for SCID, so the T cells may come from the graft donor.

A few counts support this clonotype. This chain uses TRBV27 with TRBJ1-6; 9 bases line up with TRBD1. V was pared by 5 bases and J by 4 bases, with 6 bases of the junction left unmatched. Looked up from germline, CDR1 is MNHEY and CDR2 is SMNVEV (reference sequence). This CDR3 is built from 16 residues. The CDR3 coding sequence is TGTGCCAGCAGTCCGCCGGGACAGGGTTATAATTCACCCCTCCACTTT. Its protein is CASSPPGQGYNSPLHF.

The CDR3 sequence: CASSPLHANEQFF. CDR3 sequence (DNA): TGTGCCAGCTCACCACTACACGCCAATGAGCAGTTCTTC. The rearrangement links TRBV18 to TRBJ2-1; D remains ambiguous. Per germline, CDR1 KGHSH and CDR2 LQKENI. The length of the CDR3 is 13 residues. The ends were cut back, 1 base at V and 6 bases at J, with 7 bases in the middle.

V and J are TRBV6-6 and TRBJ1-5, with D maybe TRBD1 (6 bases). Trimming removed 8 bases from V and 6 bases from J, with 11 bases in between. CDR3 size: 12 residues. Germline loops: CDR1 MNHNY, CDR2 SVGAGI (reference sequence). The CDR3 DNA reads TGTGCCAGCTCGGGGGCGAGTCAGCCCCAGCATTTT. Translating it yields CASSGASQPQHF.

This clonotype was counted between two and nine times. This chain joins TRBV10-3 and TRBJ2-7; D is perhaps TRBD1 (6 bases). Germline V CDR1 and CDR2: ENHRY, SYGVKD. CDR3 length equals 15 residues. V dropped 4 bases and J dropped 5 bases, with 18 bases sitting between them. CDR3 nucleotide sequence: TGTGCCATCAGTGGAAATACAGGGTCGGGGAACGAGCAGTACTTC. Its protein product is CAISGNTGSGNEQYF.

This clonotype was counted only a few times. The chain joins TRBV19 to TRBJ2-3; D uncertain. V shed 3 bases and J shed 0 bases, with 13 bases lying between them. Germline CDR1 reads LNHDA; CDR2 reads SQIVND (reference sequence). The CDR3 extends over 16 amino acids. The DNA for the CDR3 is TGTGCCAGTAGTATGTATGGTCGAGCTAGCACAGATACGCAGTATTTT. Encoded protein: CASSMYGRASTDTQYF.

J is TRBJ1-2 and V is TRBV4-2, with D uncertain. This CDR3 comprises 17 residues. Germline CDR1 reads LGHNA; CDR2 reads YNFKEQ. Trimming removed 1 base from V and 6 bases from J, with 21 bases in between. Here the CDR3 reads CASSQVRGSRPGNGYTF. CDR3 DNA sequence: TGTGCCAGCAGCCAAGTAAGAGGGTCGCGCCCAGGCAATGGCTACACCTTC.

The chain is built from TRBV20-1 and TRBJ2-1; 7 positions agree with TRBD2. From germline, CDR1 is DFQATT and CDR2 SNEGSKA (reference sequence). J was trimmed by 6 bases and V by 0 bases; bases with no gene match: 11. CDR3 length equals 16 residues. The CDR3 is CSARDFVLAAPNEQFF. The CDR3 DNA sequence: TGCAGTGCTAGAGATTTTGTCCTAGCGGCTCCCAATGAGCAGTTCTTC.

This chain connects TRBV5-6 to TRBJ1-2; 7 nucleotides align to TRBD1. Germline lookup yields CDR1 SGHDT and CDR2 YYEEEE. Trimming took 4 bases from V and 4 from J; bases not matched to a gene: 7. This CDR3 is 14 amino acids long. CDR3 loop: CASSRTGQSYGYTF. Here the CDR3 DNA reads TGTGCCAGCAGCCGAACGGGACAGAGCTATGGCTACACCTTC.

This chain joins TRBV12-3 or TRBV12-4 and TRBJ2-1; 9 nucleotides match TRBD2. With 11 bases clipped from V and 0 bases from J, the junction kept 17 bases outside the gene matches. The length of the CDR3 is 18 residues. CDR3 sequence (DNA): TGTGCCTTCAGTTTTGGTAGCGGGGGCCCTAGCTCCTACAATGAGCAGTTCTTC. It translates to CAFSFGSGGPSSYNEQFF.

The chain links TRBV5-1 to TRBJ2-2, with D unresolved. Germline assignment: CDR1 SGHRS and CDR2 YFSETQ. The CDR3 is 14 residues long. V lost 3 bases, J lost 1 base, and 7 bases lay in between. The CDR3 sequence: CASSYYWNTGELFF. The CDR3 DNA reads TGCGCCAGCAGCTACTACTGGAACACCGGGGAGCTGTTTTTT. The complete variable domain, with remaining parts taken from reference TRBV5-1 and TRBJ2-2, reads KAGVTQTPRYLIKTRGQQVTLSCSPISGHRSVSWYQQTPGQGLQFLFEYFSETQRNKGNFPGRFSGRQFSNSRSEMNVSTLELGDSALYLCASSYYWNTGELFFGEGSRLTVL.

The sample holds one count of this clonotype. The rearrangement joins TRBV11-1 to TRBJ2-3, with 10 bases matching TRBD2. The CDR3 extends over 18 amino acids. Trimming removed 2 bases from V and 3 bases from J; junction bases left unmatched: 11. Germline V gene sequence: CDR1 SGHAT, CDR2 FQDESV (reference sequence). The CDR3 here is CASSLPVSAGGPTDTQYF. CDR3 nucleotides: TGTGCCAGCAGCTTACCGGTATCAGCGGGGGGGCCAACAGATACGCAGTATTTT.

In its sample, this clonotype was seen a few times. The V and J genes are TRBV5-1 and TRBJ2-1; 9 bases line up with TRBD1. This CDR3 has 15 amino acids. Germline-derived CDR1 and CDR2 are SGHRS and YFSETQ. Trimming removed 3 bases from V and 6 bases from J; junction bases left unmatched: 7. The CDR3 nucleotides read TGCGCCAGCAGCTCAGGGACAGGGCGCGGCAATGAGCAGTTCTTC. This codes for CASSSGTGRGNEQFF.

The chain couples TRBV29-1 to TRBJ2-3, with D hard to call. CDR3 size: 12 residues. Trimming left V 5 bases short and J 4 bases short, with 10 bases between. CDR1 is SQVTM and CDR2 is ANQGSEA in the germline V gene. The CDR3 region has the DNA TGCAGCGTTATGTCAAGGGCAGATACGCAGTATTTT. Translation: CSVMSRADTQYF.

This sequence joins TRBV12-3 or TRBV12-4 and TRBJ1-1; TRBD1 might be the D (5 bases). The CDR3 is 14 amino acids. Deletions cut 7 bases from V and 0 bases from J, with 12 bases between. CDR3 coding DNA: TGTGCCAGCATCTTCAGGGACTTGAACACTGAAGCTTTCTTT. Translation: CASIFRDLNTEAFF.